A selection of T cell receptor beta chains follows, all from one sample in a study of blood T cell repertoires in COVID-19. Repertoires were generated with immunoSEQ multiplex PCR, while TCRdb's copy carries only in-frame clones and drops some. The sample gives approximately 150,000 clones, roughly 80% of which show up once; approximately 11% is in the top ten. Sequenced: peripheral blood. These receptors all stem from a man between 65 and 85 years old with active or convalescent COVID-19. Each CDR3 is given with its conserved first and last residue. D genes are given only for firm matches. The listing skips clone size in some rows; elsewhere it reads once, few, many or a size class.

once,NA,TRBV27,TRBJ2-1,CASSLRRDNEQFF,TGTGCCAGCAGTTTACGGCGGGACAATGAGCAGTTCTTC
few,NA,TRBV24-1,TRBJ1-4,CATSRGATNEKLFF,TGTGCCACCAGTCGGGGTGCAACTAATGAAAAACTGTTTTTT
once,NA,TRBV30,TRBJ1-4,CAWSVLEKLFF,TGTGCCTGGAGTGTACTTGAAAAACTGTTTTTT
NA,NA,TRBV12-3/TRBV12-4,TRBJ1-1,CASSLGASFFF,TGTGCCAGCAGTTTAGGGGCCAGCTTTTTCTTT
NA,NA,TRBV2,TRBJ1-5,CASSDMASNQPQHF,TGTGCCAGCAGTGATATGGCCTCAAATCAGCCCCAGCATTTT
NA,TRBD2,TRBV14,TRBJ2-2,CASSQVLAGAGELFF,TGTGCCAGCAGCCAAGTACTAGCGGGAGCCGGGGAGCTGTTTTTT
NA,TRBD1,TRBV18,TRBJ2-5,CASSPTGVQETQYF,TGTGCCAGCTCACCCACAGGGGTCCAAGAGACCCAGTACTTC
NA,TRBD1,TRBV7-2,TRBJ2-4,CASATGGPLKNIQYF,TGTGCCAGTGCCACAGGGGGGCCACTCAAAAACATTCAGTACTTC
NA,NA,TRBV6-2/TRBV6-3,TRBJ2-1,CASSPLAGRTNEQFF,TGTGCCAGCAGTCCCCTGGCGGGAAGGACCAATGAGCAGTTCTTC
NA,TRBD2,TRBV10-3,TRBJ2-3,CAISAGTSGGATDTQYF,TGTGCCATCAGCGCTGGGACTAGCGGGGGGGCGACAGATACGCAGTATTTT
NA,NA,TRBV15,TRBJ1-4,CATRVGATNEKLFF,TGTGCCACCAGGGTCGGTGCAACTAATGAAAAACTGTTTTTT
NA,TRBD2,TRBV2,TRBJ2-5,CASSGGSQETQYF,TGTGCCAGCAGCGGGGGGAGCCAAGAGACCCAGTACTTC
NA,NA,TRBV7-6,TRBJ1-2,CASSSGYNYGYTF,TGTGCCAGCAGCTCGGGTTATAACTATGGCTACACCTTC
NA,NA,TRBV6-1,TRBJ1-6,CASSEGAGAGDNSPLHF,TGTGCCAGCAGTGAAGGCGCTGGGGCAGGGGATAATTCACCCCTCCACTTT
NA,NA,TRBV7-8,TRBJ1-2,CASGTSNYGYTF,TGTGCCAGCGGCACGTCAAACTATGGCTACACCTTC
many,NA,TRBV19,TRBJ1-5,CASSGQNNQPQHF,TGTGCCAGTAGTGGACAGAATAATCAGCCCCAGCATTTT
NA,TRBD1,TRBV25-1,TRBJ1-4,CASSEPGGLQSGKLFF,TGTGCCAGCAGTGAACCAGGGGGACTCCAGTCCGGAAAACTGTTTTTT
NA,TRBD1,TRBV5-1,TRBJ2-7,CASSSGQGSYEQYF,TGCGCCAGCAGTTCCGGACAGGGCTCCTACGAGCAGTACTTC
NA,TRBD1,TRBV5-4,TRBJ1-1,CASSLARGQGLRGEAFF,TGTGCCAGCAGCTTGGCCAGAGGACAGGGGCTTCGGGGTGAAGCTTTCTTT
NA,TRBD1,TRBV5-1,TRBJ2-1,CASRWDRGYNEQFF,TGCGCCAGCCGTTGGGACAGGGGGTACAATGAGCAGTTCTTC
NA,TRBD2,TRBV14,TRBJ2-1,CASSPPSGRTYNEQFF,TGTGCCAGCAGCCCCCCTAGCGGGAGGACGTACAATGAGCAGTTCTTC
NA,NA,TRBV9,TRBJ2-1,CASSVYGGRMFF,TGTGCCAGCAGCGTCTACGGAGGGAGGATGTTCTTC
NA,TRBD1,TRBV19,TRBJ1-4,CASLPARQGSEKLFF,TGTGCCAGTTTGCCGGCCCGACAGGGGAGTGAAAAACTGTTTTTT
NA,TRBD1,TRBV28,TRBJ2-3,CASTPPTGQGSGTQYF,TGTGCCAGCACCCCCCCTACGGGACAGGGTAGTGGTACGCAGTATTTT
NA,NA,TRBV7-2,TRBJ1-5,CASSPRTVSNQPQHF,TGTGCCAGCAGCCCCAGGACAGTTAGCAATCAGCCCCAGCATTTT
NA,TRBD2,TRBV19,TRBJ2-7,CASSPRVAGGPHEQYF,TGTGCCAGTAGTCCCCGGGTAGCGGGAGGGCCCCACGAGCAGTACTTC
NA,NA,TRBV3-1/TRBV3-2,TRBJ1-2,CASSLGGPGGYTF,TGTGCCAGCAGCCTTGGGGGCCCCGGGGGCTACACCTTC
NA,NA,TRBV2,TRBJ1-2,CASRRDIQSGGYTF,TGTGCCAGCAGACGGGACATCCAGTCTGGTGGCTACACCTTC
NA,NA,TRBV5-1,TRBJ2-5,CASSPGSSGTQYF,TGCGCCAGCAGCCCGGGGTCCTCAGGGACCCAGTACTTC
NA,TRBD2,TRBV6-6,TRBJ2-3,CATTRRSGEADTQYF,TGTGCCACCACCCGACGGAGCGGGGAAGCAGATACGCAGTATTTT
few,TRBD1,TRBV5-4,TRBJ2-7,CASSGRDRGSYEQYF,TGTGCCAGCAGCGGAAGGGACAGGGGCTCCTACGAGCAGTACTTC